The rows below give T cell receptor beta chains drawn from one sample of a study of blood T cell repertoires in COVID-19. Libraries were prepared by immunoSEQ multiplex PCR; TCRdb keeps only in-frame clonotypes and omits some of them. The data show about 300,000 clones, with 90% seen just once and approximately 6.8% held by the top ten. Sample: peripheral blood. These receptors originate from a woman in her thirties with COVID-19, enrolled during active disease. CDR3s include the opening cysteine and the closing phenylalanine or tryptophan. D genes are given only for firm matches.

>TRBV27|.|TRBJ1-2
CAAGVDYGYTF
>TRBV5-6|.|TRBJ1-1
CASSRRYTEAFF
>TRBV7-6|.|TRBJ1-1
CASSLGKGYMPEAFF
>TRBV7-2|TRBD2|TRBJ2-2
CASSLYSGRSTGELFF
>TRBV5-1|.|TRBJ1-1
CASTPDSLNTEAFF
>TRBV2|.|TRBJ2-7
CASSSDSYEQYF
>TRBV7-9|.|TRBJ1-1
CASAQVTEAFF
>TRBV7-6|TRBD1|TRBJ2-7
CASSLEPGGSYEQYF
>TRBV7-2|TRBD2|TRBJ2-3
CASSLNSGGPADTQYF
>TRBV6-5|.|TRBJ1-2
CASSYFGGEYGYTF
>TRBV29-1|TRBD1|TRBJ2-7
CSVEGRHRGSYEQYF
>TRBV12-5|TRBD2|TRBJ2-3
CASALILSGTTDTQYF
>TRBV7-9|TRBD2|TRBJ2-7
CASSLSGGIHEQYF
>TRBV30|TRBD2|TRBJ2-7
CAWRGKGLAGNYEQYF
>TRBV11-2|TRBD1|TRBJ1-1
CASSPQGAEAFF
>TRBV28|.|TRBJ1-2
CASKLGAVPHESWGYTF
>TRBV2|.|TRBJ2-1
CASITAPSSYNEQFF
>TRBV5-1|.|TRBJ2-3
CASSLSRASTDTQYF
>TRBV28|.|TRBJ1-1
CASSRLQGGTEAFF
>TRBV6-5|.|TRBJ1-1
CASIRLEMNTEAFF
>TRBV30|TRBD1|TRBJ1-1
CAWSEGTVSWVGFF
>TRBV24-1|TRBD1|TRBJ2-3
CATSDLSGGADTQYF
>TRBV4-1|TRBD1|TRBJ2-6
CASSQVVPGQGAGANVLTF
>TRBV5-6|.|TRBJ2-5
CASSFGRDQETQYF
>TRBV28|TRBD1|TRBJ1-2
CASVQGDNYGYTF
>TRBV2|.|TRBJ2-7
CASSNAIYEQYF
>TRBV10-3|.|TRBJ1-1
CAISEALAVNTEAFF